These 23 T cell receptor beta chains originate from one sample sequenced in a study of early T cells in non-severe SARS-CoV-2 infection. TCRdb redid the calling of the 5' RACE reads with MiXCR, one entry per CDR3 protein. Altogether tens of thousands of distinct CDR3 sequences are present, around 13% being singletons, with the ten largest covering about 6.1%. Sequencing was carried out using whole blood. These TCRs come from an adult who was a healthcare worker with PCR-confirmed SARS-CoV-2 infection or an uninfected control (not recorded which).

In this sample, this clonotype turned up a few times. The chain uses TRBV4-3 and TRBJ2-3; tentative D call: TRBD2 (6 bases). The CDR3 totals 13 residues. Trimming cost V 9 bases and J 0 bases, with 10 bases left between them. The germline gives CDR1 LGHNA, CDR2 YSLEER. Here the CDR3 reads CASGEVSTDTQYF. CDR3 coding DNA: TGCGCCAGTGGGGAGGTTAGCACAGATACGCAGTATTTT.

This clonotype was seen a few times. This rearrangement joins TRBV12-3 or TRBV12-4 to TRBJ2-1; D may correspond to TRBD1 or TRBD2 (5 bases each). V was cut by 3 bases and J by 9 bases, with 9 bases left in between. CDR3 size: 12 residues. CDR3 protein: CASSFPRGEQFF. The DNA of the CDR3 is TGTGCCAGCAGTTTCCCGAGGGGTGAGCAGTTCTTC.

The chain couples TRBV13 to TRBJ2-7; 10 bases fit TRBD2. Trimming took 5 bases from V and 4 from J; bases not matched to a gene: 2. The CDR3 length is 13 residues. Germline assignment: CDR1 PRHDT and CDR2 FYEKMQ (reference sequence). CDR3 nucleotides: TGTGCCAGCAGCGATAGCGGGGGGTACGAGCAGTACTTC. Amino acids: CASSDSGGYEQYF. The variable domain in full, with the rest retrieved from reference TRBV13 and TRBJ2-7, is AAGVIQSPRHLIKEKRETATLKCYPIPRHDTVYWYQQGPGQDPQFLISFYEKMQSDKGSIPDRFSAQQFSDYHSELNMSSLELGDSALYFCASSDSGGYEQYFGPGTRLTVT.

This clonotype was seen many times. The chain uses TRBV7-2 and TRBJ2-3; tentative D call: TRBD1 (5 bases). Germline V gives CDR1 SGHTA, CDR2 FQGNSA. The CDR3 runs 15 residues. The ends were cut back, 0 bases at V and 0 bases at J, with 7 bases in the middle. For the CDR3, the DNA is TGTGCCAGCAGCTTAGCAGGGGCCAGCACAGATACGCAGTATTTT. Its protein product is CASSLAGASTDTQYF.

The rearrangement joins TRBV19 to TRBJ2-1, with TRBD1 as a possible D gene (7 bases). The ends were cut back, 7 bases at V and 5 bases at J, with 15 bases in the middle. This CDR3 comprises 14 residues. Per the germline V gene, CDR1 is LNHDA and CDR2 is SQIVND (reference sequence). For the CDR3, the DNA is TGTGCCAGTACCCGGACAGGCGGGAACAATGAGCAGTTCTTC. Amino acids: CASTRTGGNNEQFF. The complete variable domain, with remaining parts taken from reference TRBV19 and TRBJ2-1, reads DGGITQSPKYLFRKEGQNVTLSCEQNLNHDAMYWYRQDPGQGLRLIYYSQIVNDFQKGDIAEGYSVSREKKESFPLTVTSAQKNPTAFYLCASTRTGGNNEQFFGPGTRLTVL.

This clonotype came up many times. V gene TRBV7-9 combines with J gene TRBJ1-1, with D perhaps matching TRBD1 (6 bases). The germline gives CDR1 SEHNR, CDR2 FQNEAQ (reference sequence). The CDR3 runs to 14 residues. Trimming pared 5 bases from V and 3 bases from J, leaving 13 bases between. The CDR3 loop reads CASSPHRVDTEAFF. CDR3 coding DNA: TGTGCCAGCAGCCCCCACAGGGTTGACACTGAAGCTTTCTTT.

This chain links TRBV18 with TRBJ2-7; unclear D gene. In germline, CDR1 is KGHSH, CDR2 LQKENI. CDR3 size: 12 residues. Trimming cost V 3 bases and J 2 bases, with 5 bases left between them. The CDR3 DNA is TGTGCCAGCTCACCGGGGACCTACGAGCAGTACTTC. This gives the protein CASSPGTYEQYF.

As concerns this clonotype: A much larger clonotype is one base distant, so this may be a read error. This likely comes from a read error, as the CDR3 has no conserved phenylalanine or tryptophan at its end. This chain links TRBV10-3 with TRBJ2-1, with TRBD2 identical over 8 bases. CDR3 size: 13 residues. Trimming took 4 bases from V and 7 from J; bases not matched to a gene: 3. Germline V lookup: CDR1 ENHRY, CDR2 SYGVKD. Here the CDR3 DNA reads TGTGCCATCAGTGGAGCTAGCGGGAATGAGCAGTTCTTA. Protein sequence: CAISGASGNEQFL.

The V gene is TRBV11-2, the J gene TRBJ2-5; no reliable D call. V lost 0 bases and J lost 9, with 14 bases in between. The CDR3 is made up of 14 amino acids. CDR1 SGHAT and CDR2 FQNNGV come from the germline V gene. The CDR3 region is CASSLDLTPRPQYF. CDR3 nucleotide sequence: TGTGCCAGCAGCTTAGATTTAACCCCTCGTCCCCAGTACTTC.

This clonotype was counted between two and nine times. This rearrangement joins TRBV6-4 to TRBJ1-2; a possible D gene is TRBD1 (6 bases). This CDR3 is built from 18 residues. Trimming pared 5 bases from V and 0 bases from J, leaving 22 bases between. Germline V gene data show CDR1 as MRHNA and CDR2 as SNTAGT. The CDR3 nucleotides are TGTGCCAGCAGTCCCCAAATCAATACAGGGATCTCTAACTATGGCTACACCTTC. It translates to CASSPQINTGISNYGYTF.

This clonotype was seen more than once but under ten times. V gene TRBV28 combines with J gene TRBJ1-6; D remains ambiguous. Germline CDR1 reads MDHEN; CDR2 reads SYDVKM. The CDR3 consists of 14 residues. Trimming cost V 10 bases and J 2 bases, with 12 bases left between them. CDR3 in DNA: TGTGCCATACCTCTTAGAGCCTATAATTCACCCCTCCACTTT. Translating gives CAIPLRAYNSPLHF.

J is TRBJ2-1 and V is TRBV24-1; maybe TRBD2 (5 bases). V was clipped by 1 base and J by 6 bases, with 6 bases between them. Germline V CDR1 and CDR2: KGHDR, SFDVKD. The CDR3 spans 13 residues. CDR3 sequence (DNA): TGTGCCACCAGTGATTTTGGAGGCAATGAGCAGTTCTTC. Its translation is CATSDFGGNEQFF.

There are many counts of this clonotype. The chain recombines TRBV28 with TRBJ1-6; 7 bases fit TRBD1. J gave up 7 bases and V 5 bases, and 8 bases lay outside the gene matches. This CDR3 is 15 amino acids long. Germline V lookup: CDR1 MDHEN, CDR2 SYDVKM. The CDR3 DNA is TGTGCCAGCAGTAAACGCGGACAGGTCAATTCACCCCTCCACTTT. Residues: CASSKRGQVNSPLHF.

This clonotype has at least ten counts. This rearrangement joins TRBV10-3 to TRBJ2-7; 7 nucleotides align to TRBD2. With V trimmed by 8 bases and J by 4 bases, 11 bases remained unmatched. This CDR3 is built from 14 residues. Germline V gene sequence: CDR1 ENHRY, CDR2 SYGVKD. CDR3 amino acids: CAIRKTREVYEQYF. The CDR3, as DNA: TGTGCCATCCGCAAGACCCGGGAGGTTTACGAGCAGTACTTC.

The chain uses TRBV7-9 and TRBJ2-1; 9 nucleotides align to TRBD1. This CDR3 has 14 amino acids. Trimming removed 11 bases from V and 3 bases from J; junction bases left unmatched: 8. Germline assignment: CDR1 SEHNR and CDR2 FQNEAQ (reference sequence). The CDR3 region has the DNA TGTGCCGGGGCGACAGGGGGGGGCTACAATGAGCAGTTCTTC. Its translation: CAGATGGGYNEQFF. The full variable domain, in which reference TRBV7-9 and TRBJ2-1 provide the parts outside the CDR3, is DTGVSQNPRHKITKRGQNVTFRCDPISEHNRLYWYRQTLGQGPEFLTYFQNEAQLEKSRLLSDRFSAERPKGSFSTLEIQRTEQGDSAMYLCAGATGGGYNEQFFGPGTRLTVL.

The sample holds many counts of this clonotype. An end of the junction does not agree with germline; a read error may underlie this. CDR3 sequence (DNA): TGTGCCAGCAGGCCGGGACTAGCGGGGGGCCCACCGGTCTTC. Protein sequence: CASRPGLAGGPPVF. The chain couples TRBV2 to TRBJ2-1; 15 positions match TRBD2. CDR3 length: 14 residues. Germline-derived CDR1 and CDR2 are SNHLY and FYNNEI.

The rearrangement links TRBV21-1 to TRBJ1-2; TRBD1, the table's D call, lacks a check against the DNA. TRBV21-1 has pseudogene status. This CDR3 has 17 amino acids. The CDR3 here is CASSRVKGQGVLYGYTF. DNA for the CDR3: TGTGCCAGCAGCAGAGTAAAAGGGCAGGGGGTATTATATGGCTACACCTTC.

This clonotype was counted between two and nine times. Relative to the germline gene, one junction end is altered; a read error may explain this. The rearrangement joins TRBV10-3 to TRBJ2-3; the D gene is possibly TRBD2 (6 bases). This CDR3 comprises 14 residues. Germline-derived CDR1 and CDR2 are ENHRY and SYGVKD. Here the CDR3 DNA reads TGTGCCGTCAGATCACGGGGGAGCACAGATACGCAGTATTTT. Residues: CAVRSRGSTDTQYF.

This clonotype has a count of ten or more. V usage is TRBV11-2 and J usage is TRBJ2-3; D possibly uses TRBD1 or TRBD2 (5 bases each). Germline V gives CDR1 SGHAT, CDR2 FQNNGV. V was clipped by 5 bases and J by 2 bases, with 14 bases between them. The CDR3 contains 15 residues. CDR3 in amino acids: CASSGDPNPTDTQYF. CDR3 nucleotides: TGTGCCAGCAGCGGGGACCCCAACCCCACAGATACGCAGTATTTT.

Many counts were recorded for this clonotype. This sequence joins TRBV7-8 and TRBJ2-7; D may be TRBD2 (6 bases). With 0 bases removed from V and 0 bases from J, the gap between germline ends came to 9 bases. The CDR3 loop spans 15 amino acids. Germline lookup yields CDR1 SGHVS and CDR2 FQNEAQ. The CDR3 DNA follows: TGTGCCAGCAGCTTAGCGGACGGGAGCTCCTACGAGCAGTACTTC. Its protein is CASSLADGSSYEQYF.

This clonotype was picked up many times. The rearrangement joins TRBV28 to TRBJ2-6; D tentatively reads TRBD1 or TRBD2 (5 bases each). The CDR3 has 15 amino acids. Trimming took off 7 bases at V and 2 bases at J, with 12 bases between the two ends. Germline CDR1 and CDR2: MDHEN and SYDVKM. CDR3 loop: CASTARGPGANVLTF. The DNA for the CDR3 is TGTGCCAGCACCGCTAGGGGACCTGGGGCCAACGTCCTGACTTTC.

Many counts were recorded for this clonotype. The V and J genes are TRBV20-1 and TRBJ2-4, with TRBD2 matching over 12 bases. The germline gives CDR1 DFQATT, CDR2 SNEGSKA (reference sequence). The CDR3 covers 15 residues. The CDR3 DNA reads as TGCAGGGCCCTAGCGGGGGGGATAGCCAAAAACATTCAGTACTTC. It encodes CRALAGGIAKNIQYF.

This clonotype was seen more than once but under ten times. CDR3 in DNA: TGTGCCAGCAGCTTTACTGGGGCCAACGTCCTGACTTTC. It translates to CASSFTGANVLTF. V and J are TRBV7-2 and TRBJ2-6; D ambiguous. CDR3 length equals 13 residues. V shed 3 bases and J shed 2 bases, with 2 bases lying between them. Germline V lookup: CDR1 SGHTA, CDR2 FQGNSA.